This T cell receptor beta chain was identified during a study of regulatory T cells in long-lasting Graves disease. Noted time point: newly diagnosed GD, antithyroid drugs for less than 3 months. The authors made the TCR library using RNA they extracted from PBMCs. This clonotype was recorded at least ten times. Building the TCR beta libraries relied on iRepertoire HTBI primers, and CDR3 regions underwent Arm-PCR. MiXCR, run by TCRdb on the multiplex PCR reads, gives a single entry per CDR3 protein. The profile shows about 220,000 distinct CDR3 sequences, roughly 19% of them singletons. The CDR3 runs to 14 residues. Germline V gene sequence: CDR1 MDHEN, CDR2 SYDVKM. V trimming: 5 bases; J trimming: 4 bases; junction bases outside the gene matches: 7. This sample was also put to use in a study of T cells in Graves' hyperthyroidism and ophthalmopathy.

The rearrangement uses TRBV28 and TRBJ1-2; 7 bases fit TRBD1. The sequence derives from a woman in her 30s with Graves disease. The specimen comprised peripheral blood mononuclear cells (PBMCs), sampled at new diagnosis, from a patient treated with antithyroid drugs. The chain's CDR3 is CASSRTGPPYGYTF. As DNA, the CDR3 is TGTGCCAGCAGTCGGACAGGCCCCCCCTATGGCTACACCTTC.